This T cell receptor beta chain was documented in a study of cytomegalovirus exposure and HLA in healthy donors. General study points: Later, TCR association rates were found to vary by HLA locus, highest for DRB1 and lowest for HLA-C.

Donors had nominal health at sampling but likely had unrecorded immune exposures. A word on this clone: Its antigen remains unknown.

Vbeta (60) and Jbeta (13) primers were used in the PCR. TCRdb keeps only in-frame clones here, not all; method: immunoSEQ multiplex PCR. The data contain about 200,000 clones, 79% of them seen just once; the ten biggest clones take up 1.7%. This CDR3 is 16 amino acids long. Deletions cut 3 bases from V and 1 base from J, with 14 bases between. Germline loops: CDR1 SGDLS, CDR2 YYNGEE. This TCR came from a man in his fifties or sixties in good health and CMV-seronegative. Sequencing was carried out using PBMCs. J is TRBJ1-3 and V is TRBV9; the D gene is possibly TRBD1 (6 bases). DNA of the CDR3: TGTGCCAGCAGCGCGACTGGGACACCTTCTGGAAACACCATATATTTT. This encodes CASSATGTPSGNTIYF.